The 17 T cell receptor beta chains below were found in one sample sequenced in a study of cytomegalovirus exposure and HLA in healthy donors (dated by TCRdb to between 2016 and 2019). Library construction relied on the immunoSEQ multiplex PCR assay. For the multiplex PCR, a mixture combining 60 forward primers for TCR Vbeta segments and 13 reverse primers for TCR Jbeta segments was used. The table comes from immuneACCESS by way of TCRdb, which keeps in-frame sequences with V and J called. Part of the clones is missing from these tables; in studies checked, under half for an unresolved V gene and the rest for unknown reasons. Recorded for this sample are approximately 70,000 clones; roughly 76% of them occurred a single time. Under 9% of the sample rests with the top ten. Sample: PBMCs. The receptors shown here come from a man in his sixties in good health and CMV-seropositive.

V usage is TRBV6-5 and J usage is TRBJ1-1, with 7 bases matching TRBD1. Germline V gene sequence: CDR1 MNHEY, CDR2 SVGAGI. The CDR3 consists of 14 residues. V lost 6 bases and J lost 1; bases outside the gene matches: 5. The DNA for the CDR3 is TGTGCCAGCAGCCTACAGGGGCGGAACACTGAAGCTTTCTTT. Encoded protein: CASSLQGRNTEAFF.

The chain couples TRBV6-5 to TRBJ1-1; D may be TRBD1 (6 bases). The CDR3 runs to 12 residues. Per the germline V gene, CDR1 is MNHEY and CDR2 is SVGAGI. Trimming removed 5 bases from V and 5 bases from J, with 9 bases in between. CDR3 nucleotides: TGTGCCAGCAGTGCCCAGGGGACTGAAGCTTTCTTT. Protein: CASSAQGTEAFF.

The chain combines TRBV27 with TRBJ1-6, with TRBD1 matching over 9 bases. The J segment lost 6 bases and the V segment lost 7 bases, leaving 13 bases of the junction unmatched. CDR1 is MNHEY and CDR2 is SMNVEV in the germline V gene (reference sequence). The CDR3 loop spans 17 amino acids. The CDR3 DNA reads as TGTGCCAGCAAATCTCAAGGGACAGGGTTTCTTAATTCACCCCTCCACTTT. This translates into CASKSQGTGFLNSPLHF.

This clone has only a few counts. The chain is built from TRBV6-4 and TRBJ1-1, with 7 bases aligning to TRBD1. CDR1 is MRHNA, CDR2 SNTAGT, per germline. CDR3 size: 14 residues. J was trimmed by 5 bases and V by 7 bases; bases with no gene match: 10. CDR3 sequence (DNA): TGTGCCAGCACCCCGAATCCGGGACAGACTGAAGCTTTCTTT. This sequence encodes CASTPNPGQTEAFF.

As regards this clone: Its ends do not fully match the called genes, so a read error is possible. This chain connects TRBV7-9 to TRBJ1-4; weak D call: TRBD1 (6 bases). The germline gives CDR1 SEHNR, CDR2 FQNEAQ (reference sequence). The length of the CDR3 is 15 residues. CDR3: CSSSSGDRDTEKLFF. The DNA for the CDR3 is TGTTCCAGCAGCTCAGGTGACCGGGACACTGAAAAACTGTTTTTT.

This clone has just a few counts. The DNA is left out, because the CDR3 cannot be placed on it with certainty; the CDR3 is given as TCRdb lists it. This chain links TRBV21-1 with TRBJ2-5; the DNA was not used to check the table's D call, TRBD2. TRBV21-1 is reported as a pseudogene. The CDR3 length equals 13 residues, ends included. CDR3 protein: CASTKWGGGTQYF.

This clone was seen a handful of times. The rearrangement joins TRBV7-9 to TRBJ2-3, with 10 bases aligning to TRBD1. This CDR3 is 14 amino acids long. V dropped 5 bases and J dropped 4; count of bases not matched to a gene: 3. Germline V gives CDR1 SEHNR, CDR2 FQNEAQ (reference sequence). CDR3 nucleotides: TGTGCCAGCAGCGAGGGACAGGGGTCAGATACGCAGTATTTT. Translated: CASSEGQGSDTQYF.

This clone was observed a handful of times. The chain employs TRBV5-1 and TRBJ2-2; D is unresolved. Germline V CDR1 and CDR2: SGHRS, YFSETQ. V was shortened by 2 bases and J by 2 bases, with 10 bases between the two germline ends. This CDR3 is 15 amino acids long. The CDR3 here is CASSFFDSNTGELFF. The CDR3 DNA follows: TGCGCCAGCAGCTTTTTTGACTCCAACACCGGGGAGCTGTTTTTT.

The J gene is TRBJ1-4, the V gene TRBV5-1; unclear D gene. Trimming pared 1 base from V and 5 bases from J, leaving 9 bases between. Looked up from germline, CDR1 is SGHRS and CDR2 is YFSETQ. The CDR3 consists of 14 residues. As DNA, the CDR3 is TGCGCCAGCAGCTTGAACAGTCAGAATGAAAAACTGTTTTTT. Amino acid sequence: CASSLNSQNEKLFF.

The chain recombines TRBV5-1 with TRBJ2-6, with a tentative D call TRBD1 (6 bases). Trimming removed 2 bases at V and 2 bases at J, with 14 bases between. In germline, CDR1 is SGHRS, CDR2 YFSETQ. This CDR3 region has 17 residues. This CDR3 is CASSLGHRDPGANVLTF. The CDR3 coding sequence is TGCGCCAGCAGCTTAGGACACAGGGATCCTGGGGCCAACGTCCTGACTTTC.

On this clone itself: This specimen includes other DNA sequences encoding the same CDR3. V is TRBV11-2 and J is TRBJ1-4; TRBD1 matches 7 bases. Trimming at V came to 7 bases and at J to 11 bases, leaving 16 bases not matched to a gene. The CDR3 covers 15 residues. Looked up from germline, CDR1 is SGHAT and CDR2 is FQNNGV. CDR3 region: CASKRAGTEGEKLFF. The CDR3 DNA reads as TGTGCCAGCAAACGAGCCGGGACAGAAGGCGAGAAACTGTTTTTT.

V and J are TRBV18 and TRBJ2-2; D not certain. The CDR3 runs to 13 residues. With 5 bases removed from V and 1 base from J, the gap between germline ends came to 5 bases. Looked up from germline, CDR1 is KGHSH and CDR2 is LQKENI. In DNA form, the CDR3 reads TGTGCCAGCTCATCCAGGAACACCGGGGAGCTGTTTTTT. It specifies CASSSRNTGELFF.

The V and J genes are TRBV19 and TRBJ2-5; 15 bases map to TRBD2. The germline gives CDR1 LNHDA, CDR2 SQIVND (reference sequence). The CDR3 runs 15 residues. The J segment lost 3 bases and the V segment lost 6 bases, leaving 2 bases of the junction unmatched. The CDR3 loop reads CASRRTSGGEETQYF. CDR3 in DNA: TGTGCCAGTAGGCGGACTAGCGGGGGGGAAGAGACCCAGTACTTC. Variable domain in full (rest from reference TRBV19 and TRBJ2-5): DGGITQSPKYLFRKEGQNVTLSCEQNLNHDAMYWYRQDPGQGLRLIYYSQIVNDFQKGDIAEGYSVSREKKESFPLTVTSAQKNPTAFYLCASRRTSGGEETQYFGPGTRLLVL.

This chain joins TRBV4-1 and TRBJ2-5, with 8 bases matching TRBD1. Germline CDR1 MGHRA, CDR2 YSYEKL. CDR3 length equals 16 residues. V shed 4 bases and J 3 bases; nucleotides not matched to a gene: 10. CDR3 sequence: CASSLEAGQGKETQYF. Written as DNA, the CDR3 is TGCGCCAGCAGCCTGGAAGCCGGACAGGGTAAAGAGACCCAGTACTTC.

The rearrangement joins TRBV11-3 to TRBJ2-3, with a possible D match to TRBD2 (6 bases). CDR1 is SGHNT and CDR2 is YENEEA in the germline V gene. The CDR3 has 15 residues. Trimming cost V 3 bases and J 0 bases, with 10 bases left between them. Here the CDR3 DNA reads TGTGCCAGCAGCTTCGGCGGGACTAGCACAGATACGCAGTATTTT. It specifies CASSFGGTSTDTQYF.

In the case of this clone: This sample includes further DNA sequences coding for the same CDR3. The rearrangement links TRBV6-6 to TRBJ1-3; no firm D call. CDR3 length: 14 amino acids. With 5 bases removed from V and 2 bases from J, the gap between germline ends came to 10 bases. CDR1 MNHNY and CDR2 SVGAGI come from the germline V gene (reference sequence). CDR3 region: CASSPSGTGNTIYF. Here the CDR3 DNA reads TGTGCCAGCAGTCCTTCGGGGACTGGAAACACCATATATTTT.

V usage is TRBV5-8 and J usage is TRBJ2-1; tentatively, D is TRBD2 (6 bases). The germline V and J ends were trimmed by 0 bases and 2 bases, with 15 bases remaining between them. This CDR3 contains 17 residues. Per the germline V gene, CDR1 is SGHTS and CDR2 is YDEGEE. The CDR3 coding sequence is TGTGCCAGCAGCTTGGCCATATTTAGCGGCACCTACAATGAGCAGTTCTTC. Translating it yields CASSLAIFSGTYNEQFF.